These T cell receptor beta chains were read from a single sample in a study of shared clonotypes between healthy human individuals. Repertoires were generated with immunoSEQ multiplex PCR, while TCRdb's copy carries only in-frame clones and drops some. The table records about 680,000 clones, about 91% of them present only once. The sample was naive CD8+ T cells sorted from blood. These receptors all stem from a man aged 25 to 40 in good health. The CDR3 runs from the conserved cysteine through the conserved F or W. A D gene is named only where the DNA matches it firmly. Size is omitted from some rows. Given values are once, few, many or a class for expanded clones.

j_call	clone_size	v_call	d_call	cdr3_aa	cdr3_nt
TRBJ1-1	.	TRBV19	.	CASSIRGLNTEAFF	TGTGCCAGTAGTATCCGGGGGTTGAACACTGAAGCTTTCTTT
TRBJ2-1	.	TRBV6-6	.	CASSPRDSIYNEQFF	TGTGCCAGCAGCCCCCGCGACTCTATCTACAATGAGCAGTTCTTC
TRBJ1-5	.	TRBV5-1	.	CASSRGGGQPQHF	TGCGCCAGCAGCCGTGGGGGCGGGCAGCCCCAGCATTTT
TRBJ1-4	.	TRBV6-5	.	CASSYETAGEKLFF	TGTGCCAGCAGTTACGAGACTGCAGGGGAAAAACTGTTTTTT
TRBJ2-5	.	TRBV2	TRBD2	CASSQLAGEETQYF	TGTGCCAGCAGTCAACTAGCGGGAGAGGAGACCCAGTACTTC
TRBJ2-7	.	TRBV7-6	.	CASSLGTPLTLTSSYEQYF	TGTGCCAGCAGCTTAGGGACCCCACTGACACTTACGAGCTCCTACGAGCAGTACTTC
TRBJ2-7	.	TRBV5-6	.	CASSLGLTRGEQYF	TGTGCCAGCAGCTTGGGCCTTACCCGAGGAGAGCAGTACTTC
TRBJ2-2	.	TRBV5-1	.	CASSSLPGTNANGELFF	TGCGCCAGCAGCAGCCTTCCAGGGACAAACGCGAACGGGGAGCTGTTTTTT
TRBJ1-1	.	TRBV7-9	.	CASRRDTEAFF	TGTGCCAGCAGACGCGACACTGAAGCTTTCTTT
TRBJ1-1	.	TRBV9	.	CASSGQGRAEAFF	TGTGCCAGCAGCGGCCAGGGGCGCGCTGAAGCTTTCTTT
TRBJ2-5	once	TRBV27	.	CASKTGTQETQYF	TGTGCCAGCAAAACCGGGACCCAAGAGACCCAGTACTTC
TRBJ2-7	.	TRBV20-1	.	CSADQREQYF	TGCAGTGCTGATCAGCGGGAGCAGTACTTC
TRBJ2-5	.	TRBV19	.	CASSPTLLGQETQYF	TGTGCCAGTAGCCCAACCCTCCTAGGACAAGAGACCCAGTACTTC
TRBJ2-3	.	TRBV28	TRBD2	CASSLASGKTTDTQYF	TGTGCCAGCAGTTTAGCGAGCGGGAAGACCACAGATACGCAGTATTTT
TRBJ2-1	.	TRBV7-2	TRBD2	CASSPPLAGDNEQFF	TGTGCCAGCAGCCCCCCACTAGCGGGAGACAATGAGCAGTTCTTC
TRBJ2-7	once	TRBV29-1	TRBD1	CSVTDRDSYEQYF	TGCAGCGTGACTGACAGGGATTCCTACGAGCAGTACTTC
TRBJ2-2	once	TRBV7-8	TRBD1	CASSLGQGAGELFF	TGTGCCAGCAGCTTAGGACAGGGTGCCGGGGAGCTGTTTTTT
TRBJ2-3	.	TRBV28	.	CASSFRVGDTQYF	TGTGCCAGCAGTTTCAGAGTTGGAGATACGCAGTATTTT
TRBJ2-7	.	TRBV7-9	.	CASSTFDYEQYF	TGTGCCAGCAGCACCTTCGACTACGAGCAGTACTTC
TRBJ2-1	few	TRBV6-1	TRBD2	CASIGTSVSYNEQFF	TGTGCCAGCATCGGGACTAGCGTCTCCTACAATGAGCAGTTCTTC
TRBJ2-1	once	TRBV28	TRBD2	CASVIAGRDEQFF	TGTGCCAGCGTTATTGCGGGGAGGGATGAGCAGTTCTTC
TRBJ2-7	.	TRBV5-1	.	CASSLDDGYYEQYF	TGCGCCAGCAGCTTGGACGACGGCTACTACGAGCAGTACTTC
TRBJ1-2	.	TRBV2	.	CASSDPGYGYTF	TGTGCCAGCAGTGATCCCGGTTATGGCTACACCTTC
TRBJ1-6	.	TRBV7-9	TRBD1	CASSLVGGPNSPLHF	TGTGCCAGCAGCTTAGTAGGGGGCCCGAATTCACCCCTCCACTTT
TRBJ2-7	.	TRBV7-3	.	CASSFGQSYEQYF	TGTGCCAGCAGCTTCGGACAGTCCTACGAGCAGTACTTC
TRBJ2-7	.	TRBV7-9	.	CASRSGTGSYEQYF	TGTGCCAGCAGGTCTGGAACAGGCTCCTACGAGCAGTACTTC
TRBJ2-3	.	TRBV6-1	.	CASHREDTQYF	TGTGCCAGCCACAGGGAAGATACGCAGTATTTT
TRBJ2-6	.	TRBV27	.	CASSPGRAGANVLTF	TGTGCCAGCAGCCCGGGCCGAGCTGGGGCCAACGTCCTGACTTTC
TRBJ1-1	.	TRBV7-8	.	CASSLGLGTEAFF	TGTGCCAGCAGCTTGGGGCTAGGGACTGAAGCTTTCTTT
TRBJ2-7	.	TRBV4-1	.	CASSQDRTEQYF	TGCGCCAGCAGCCAAGACCGCACCGAGCAGTACTTC
TRBJ2-7	.	TRBV7-2	.	CASSHPGPTYEQYF	TGTGCCAGCAGCCATCCGGGCCCTACCTACGAGCAGTACTTC
TRBJ2-7	.	TRBV12-5	.	CASGWGTYEQYF	TGTGCTAGTGGCTGGGGAACCTACGAGCAGTACTTC